This T cell receptor (beta chain) was retrieved from a study of T cells after yellow fever vaccination. Germline CDR1 is SGHRS and CDR2 is YFSETQ. V was pared by 4 bases and J by 5 bases, with 13 bases between. This CDR3 has 13 residues. With regard to this clonotype: The antigen remains undetermined.

Study results and caveats: When the response was secondary, it was weaker but reached its peak faster, day 5 versus 15. It was a small share of clonotypes that appeared in both CD4 and CD8 compartments.

The authors made TCR cDNA by 5'RACE template switching, adding a universal primer site and UMIs. MiXCR, run by TCRdb on the 5' RACE reads, gives a single entry per CDR3 protein. The data contain some 550,000 distinct CDR3 sequences, less than 20% of them seen just once; the ten biggest clones take up 14%. V is TRBV5-1 and J is TRBJ2-7; perhaps TRBD1 as D (6 bases). Sample: PBMCs, taken 15 days after the yellow fever booster vaccination. This sequence originates from a man aged 30-40 years who received the YFV17D yellow fever vaccine. The CDR3 is CASSQGTSDEQYF. The CDR3 region has the DNA TGCGCCAGCAGCCAGGGGACAAGCGACGAGCAGTACTTC.